A single sample gave rise to the 15 T cell receptor beta chains below, sequenced in a study of blood T cell repertoires in COVID-19. Profiled with immunoSEQ multiplex PCR; TCRdb holds only in-frame clones, not every one. The sample lists just over 250,000 clones, 87% seen once, with roughly 2.5% in the top ten. The sequencing input was peripheral blood. These receptors all stem from a woman aged 45-60 years with acute or convalescent COVID-19.

The J gene is TRBJ2-7, the V gene TRBV6-6, with 11 bases lining up with TRBD1. This CDR3 region has 14 residues. Trimming at V came to 6 bases and at J to 5 bases, leaving 6 bases not matched to a gene. The germline CDR1 and CDR2 sequences are MNHNY and SVGAGI (reference sequence). CDR3 bases: TGTGCCAGCAGGGGGGACAGGGGGACCCACGAGCAGTACTTC. As protein: CASRGDRGTHEQYF.

V gene TRBV19 combines with J gene TRBJ1-5; TRBD1 matches 9 bases. The V and J ends lost 3 bases and 4 bases, in that order; junction bases with no gene match: 16. The germline CDR1 and CDR2 sequences are LNHDA and SQIVND (reference sequence). This CDR3 region has 19 residues. The CDR3 DNA reads TGTGCCAGTAGTATTCCCGGGACAGGGCCGCGTGAACTTAATCAGCCCCAGCATTTT. This gives the protein CASSIPGTGPRELNQPQHF.

The chain links TRBV7-9 to TRBJ2-7; 10 bases align to TRBD2. The CDR3 spans 16 residues. Germline V gene lookup returns CDR1 SEHNR and CDR2 FQNEAQ (reference sequence). V dropped 6 bases and J dropped 2; count of bases not matched to a gene: 10. The DNA for the CDR3 is TGTGCCAGCAGTTCCCCCAGCGGGAGGGCCCCCTACGAGCAGTACTTC. Its protein is CASSSPSGRAPYEQYF.

This sequence joins TRBV27 and TRBJ1-5, with D hard to call. The V end lost 0 bases, the J end lost 0 bases, and 6 bases lay between the germline ends. In germline, CDR1 is MNHEY, CDR2 SMNVEV (reference sequence). CDR3 size: 15 residues. In nucleotides, the CDR3 is TGTGCCAGCAGTTTATCGAGGTATAGCAATCAGCCCCAGCATTTT. This codes for CASSLSRYSNQPQHF.

The chain uses TRBV28 and TRBJ1-6; tentatively, D is TRBD1 (6 bases). Trimming cost V 8 bases and J 7 bases, with 15 bases left between them. The V gene's germline CDR1 is MDHEN and CDR2 SYDVKM. The CDR3 covers 14 residues. The CDR3 region has the DNA TGTGCCAGCCGGGGACACGGCTTCAATTCACCCCTCCACTTT. Its protein is CASRGHGFNSPLHF.

The rearrangement links TRBV7-2 to TRBJ1-3, with D possibly being TRBD1 (5 bases). There are 16 residues in the CDR3. Germline V gene sequence: CDR1 SGHTA, CDR2 FQGNSA. V dropped 0 bases and J dropped 2 bases, with 11 bases sitting between them. The CDR3 loop is CASSLAGGATGNTIYF. The DNA of the CDR3 is TGTGCCAGCAGCTTAGCGGGGGGAGCCACTGGAAACACCATATATTTT.

V usage is TRBV19 and J usage is TRBJ1-1, with 9 bases aligning to TRBD1. CDR3 size: 15 residues. Germline loops: CDR1 LNHDA, CDR2 SQIVND (reference sequence). V was pared by 3 bases and J by 0 bases, with 2 bases of the junction left unmatched. CDR3 sequence reads: CASSIRTGVNTEAFF. The CDR3 DNA sequence: TGTGCCAGTAGTATTCGGACAGGGGTGAACACTGAAGCTTTCTTT. Full variable domain (remainder filled in from reference TRBV19 and TRBJ1-1): DGGITQSPKYLFRKEGQNVTLSCEQNLNHDAMYWYRQDPGQGLRLIYYSQIVNDFQKGDIAEGYSVSREKKESFPLTVTSAQKNPTAFYLCASSIRTGVNTEAFFGQGTRLTVV.

This chain joins TRBV5-1 and TRBJ2-7; possible D gene TRBD2, 5 bases. The CDR3 covers 16 residues. V was trimmed by 4 bases and J by 0 bases, leaving 17 bases between them. From germline, CDR1 is SGHRS and CDR2 YFSETQ. The CDR3 DNA is TGCGCCAGCAGCCCGAGCGGCAGCCCTGACTCCTACGAGCAGTACTTC. Translating gives CASSPSGSPDSYEQYF.

The chain is built from TRBV28 and TRBJ2-5; TRBD2 aligns across 10 bases. Germline V gene sequence: CDR1 MDHEN, CDR2 SYDVKM. With 6 bases clipped from V and 3 bases from J, the junction kept 7 bases outside the gene matches. The CDR3 length is 15 residues. The CDR3 loop reads CASSYRTSGKETQYF. The CDR3 DNA is TGTGCCAGCAGCTATAGGACTAGCGGCAAAGAGACCCAGTACTTC.

This sequence joins TRBV9 and TRBJ1-4; D ambiguous. CDR1 is SGDLS, CDR2 YYNGEE, per germline. Trimming cost V 0 bases and J 6 bases, with 9 bases left between them. The CDR3 totals 14 residues. CDR3 in DNA: TGTGCCAGCAGCGTAGCCCAGTCCGATGAAAAACTGTTTTTT. This gives the protein CASSVAQSDEKLFF. Together with reference TRBV9 and TRBJ1-4, the CDR3 gives the full variable domain: DSGVTQTPKHLITATGQRVTLRCSPRSGDLSVYWYQQSLDQGLQFLIQYYNGEERAKGNILERFSAQQFPDLHSELNLSSLELGDSALYFCASSVAQSDEKLFFGSGTQLSVL.

The chain couples TRBV5-8 to TRBJ1-3, with D perhaps matching TRBD1 (5 bases). Trimming removed 0 bases at V and 7 bases at J, with 11 bases between. This CDR3 is built from 14 residues. The V gene's germline CDR1 is SGHTS and CDR2 YDEGEE. The CDR3 nucleotides read TGTGCCAGCAGCTTGGTGGCAGGGCTCAACACCATATATTTT. Its translation is CASSLVAGLNTIYF. Variable domain in full (rest from reference TRBV5-8 and TRBJ1-3): EAGVTQSPTHLIKTRGQQATLRCSPISGHTSVYWYQQALGLGLQFLLWYDEGEERNRGNFPPRFSGRQFPNYSSELNVNALELEDSALYLCASSLVAGLNTIYFGEGSWLTVV.

The rearrangement uses TRBV4-1 and TRBJ1-1; 8 positions agree with TRBD1. This CDR3 has 16 residues. Unmatched junction bases numbered 6, after V lost 1 base and J lost 2 bases. Germline CDR1 is MGHRA and CDR2 is YSYEKL. The CDR3 bases are TGCGCCAGCAGCCAAGTCTGGACAGGGTCTAACACTGAAGCTTTCTTT. Its translation: CASSQVWTGSNTEAFF.

The genes are TRBV5-5 and TRBJ1-2, with D perhaps TRBD1 (6 bases). V was cut by 4 bases and J by 5 bases, with 18 bases left in between. This CDR3 is built from 15 residues. CDR1 is SGHKS and CDR2 is YYEKEE in the germline V gene (reference sequence). CDR3 amino acids: CASSKNRDIAYGYTF. The CDR3 coding sequence is TGTGCCAGCAGCAAAAACCGGGACATAGCTTATGGCTACACCTTC.

The chain joins TRBV24-1 to TRBJ2-4; D perhaps matches TRBD2 (5 bases). CDR1 and CDR2 (germline): KGHDR, SFDVKD. The CDR3 runs to 13 residues. The V and J ends lost 9 bases and 1 base respectively, with 9 bases between them. Here the CDR3 DNA reads TGTGCCACCGAGGGCTCGGCCAAAAACATTCAGTACTTC. This sequence encodes CATEGSAKNIQYF.

This chain uses TRBV20-1 with TRBJ2-5; the match to TRBD2 covers 7 bases. In germline, CDR1 is DFQATT, CDR2 SNEGSKA (reference sequence). With 3 bases clipped from V and 1 base from J, the junction kept 5 bases outside the gene matches. This CDR3 has 14 residues. The CDR3 DNA sequence: TGCAGTGCTAGTTCCCTAGCGGCCCAAGAGACCCAGTACTTC. Translated, it gives CSASSLAAQETQYF.